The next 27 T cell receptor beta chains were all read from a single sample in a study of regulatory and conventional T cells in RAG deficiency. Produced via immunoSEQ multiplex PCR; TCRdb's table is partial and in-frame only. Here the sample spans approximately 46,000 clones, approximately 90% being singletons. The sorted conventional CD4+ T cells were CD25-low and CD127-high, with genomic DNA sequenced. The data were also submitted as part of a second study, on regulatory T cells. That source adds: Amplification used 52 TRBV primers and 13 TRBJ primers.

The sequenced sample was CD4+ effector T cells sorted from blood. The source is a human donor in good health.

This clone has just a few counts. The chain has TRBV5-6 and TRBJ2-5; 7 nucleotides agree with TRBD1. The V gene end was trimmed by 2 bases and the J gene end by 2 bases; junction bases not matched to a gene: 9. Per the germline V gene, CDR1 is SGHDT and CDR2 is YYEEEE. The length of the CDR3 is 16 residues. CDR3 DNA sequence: TGTGCCAGCAGCTTTTTTTGGGACAGTAAACAAGAGACCCAGTACTTC. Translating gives CASSFFWDSKQETQYF.

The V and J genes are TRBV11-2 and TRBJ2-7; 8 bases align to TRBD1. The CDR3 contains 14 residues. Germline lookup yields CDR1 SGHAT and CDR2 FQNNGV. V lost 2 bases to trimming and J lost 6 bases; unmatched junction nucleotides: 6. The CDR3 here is CASSLFSGGGEQYF. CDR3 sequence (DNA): TGTGCCAGCAGCTTATTCTCAGGGGGCGGCGAGCAGTACTTC.

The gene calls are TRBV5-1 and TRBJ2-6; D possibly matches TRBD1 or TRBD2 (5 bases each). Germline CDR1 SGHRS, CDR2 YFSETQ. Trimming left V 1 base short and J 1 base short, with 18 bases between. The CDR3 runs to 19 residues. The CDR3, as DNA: TGCGCCAGCAGCTTGTCAGGGCTGAGGGTTAGGTCTGGGGCCAACGTCCTGACTTTC. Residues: CASSLSGLRVRSGANVLTF.

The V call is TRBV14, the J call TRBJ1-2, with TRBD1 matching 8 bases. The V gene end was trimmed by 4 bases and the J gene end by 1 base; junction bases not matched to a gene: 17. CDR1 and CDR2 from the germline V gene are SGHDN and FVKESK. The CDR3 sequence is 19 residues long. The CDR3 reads CASSPNPGQGATVNYGYTF. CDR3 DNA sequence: TGTGCCAGCAGCCCAAACCCCGGACAGGGCGCCACGGTTAACTATGGCTACACCTTC.

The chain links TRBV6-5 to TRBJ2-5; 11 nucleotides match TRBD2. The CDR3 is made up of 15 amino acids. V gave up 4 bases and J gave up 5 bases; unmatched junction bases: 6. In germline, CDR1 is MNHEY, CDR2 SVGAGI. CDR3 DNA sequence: TGTGCCAGCAGTTTTAGCGGGGGGGCGGTGGAGACCCAGTACTTC. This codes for CASSFSGGAVETQYF.

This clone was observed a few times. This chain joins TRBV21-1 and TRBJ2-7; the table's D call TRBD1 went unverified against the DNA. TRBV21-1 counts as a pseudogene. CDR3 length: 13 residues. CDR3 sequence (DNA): TGTGCCAGCAGCAAAGCCCGCAGGGACGAGCAGTACTTC. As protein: CASSKARRDEQYF.

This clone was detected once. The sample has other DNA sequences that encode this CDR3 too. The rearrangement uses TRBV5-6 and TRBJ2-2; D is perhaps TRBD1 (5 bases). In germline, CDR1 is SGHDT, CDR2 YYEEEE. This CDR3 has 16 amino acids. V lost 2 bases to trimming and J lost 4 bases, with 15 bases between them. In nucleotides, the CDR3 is TGTGCCAGCAGCTTCCATAGGGGAAGTGTCACCGGGGAGCTGTTTTTT. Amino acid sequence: CASSFHRGSVTGELFF.

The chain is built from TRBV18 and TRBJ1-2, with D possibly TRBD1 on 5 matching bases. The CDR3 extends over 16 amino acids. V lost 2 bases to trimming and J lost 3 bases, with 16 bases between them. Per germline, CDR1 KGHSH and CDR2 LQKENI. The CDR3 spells CASSPSGGSRDYGYTF. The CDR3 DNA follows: TGTGCCAGCTCACCATCCGGGGGAAGCAGAGACTATGGCTACACCTTC.

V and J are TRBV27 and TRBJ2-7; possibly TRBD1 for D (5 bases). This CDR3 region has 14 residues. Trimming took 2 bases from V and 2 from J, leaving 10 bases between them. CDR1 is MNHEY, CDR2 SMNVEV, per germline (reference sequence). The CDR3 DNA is TGTGCCAGCAGTTTAAAACAGGCGACCTACGAGCAGTACTTC. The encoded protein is CASSLKQATYEQYF.

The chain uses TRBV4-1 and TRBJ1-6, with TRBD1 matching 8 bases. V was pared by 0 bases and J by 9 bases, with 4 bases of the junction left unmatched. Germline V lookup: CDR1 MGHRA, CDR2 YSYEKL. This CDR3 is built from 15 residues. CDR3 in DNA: TGCGCCAGCAGCCAAGAACGCAGGGGGCCTTCACCCCTCCACTTT. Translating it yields CASSQERRGPSPLHF.

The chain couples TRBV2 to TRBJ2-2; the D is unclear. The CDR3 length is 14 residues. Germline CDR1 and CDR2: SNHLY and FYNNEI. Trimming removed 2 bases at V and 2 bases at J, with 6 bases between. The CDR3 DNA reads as TGTGCCAGCAGTGAATCCCAAAACACCGGGGAGCTGTTTTTT. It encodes CASSESQNTGELFF.

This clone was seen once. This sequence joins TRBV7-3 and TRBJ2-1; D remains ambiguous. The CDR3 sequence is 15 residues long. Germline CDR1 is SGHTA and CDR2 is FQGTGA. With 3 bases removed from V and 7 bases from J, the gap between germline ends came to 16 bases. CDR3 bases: TGTGCCAGCAGCTTCGGCCCCCAAGCTCGTAATGAGCAGTTCTTC. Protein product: CASSFGPQARNEQFF. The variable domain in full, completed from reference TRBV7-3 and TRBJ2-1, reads GAGVSQTPSNKVTEKGKYVELRCDPISGHTALYWYRQSLGQGPEFLIYFQGTGAADDSGLPNDRFFAVRPEGSVSTLKIQRTERGDSAVYLCASSFGPQARNEQFFGPGTRLTVL.

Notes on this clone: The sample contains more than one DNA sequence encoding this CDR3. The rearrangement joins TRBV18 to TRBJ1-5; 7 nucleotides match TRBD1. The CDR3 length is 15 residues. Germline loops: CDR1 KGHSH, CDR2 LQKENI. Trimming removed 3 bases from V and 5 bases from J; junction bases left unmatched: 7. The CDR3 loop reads CASSPRTGADQPQHF. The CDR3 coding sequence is TGTGCCAGCTCACCGCGCACAGGGGCGGATCAGCCCCAGCATTTT. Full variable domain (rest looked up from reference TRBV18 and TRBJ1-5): NAGVMQNPRHLVRRRGQEARLRCSPMKGHSHVYWYRQLPEEGLKFMVYLQKENIIDESGMPKERFSAEFPKEGPSILRIQQVVRGDSAAYFCASSPRTGADQPQHFGDGTRLSIL.

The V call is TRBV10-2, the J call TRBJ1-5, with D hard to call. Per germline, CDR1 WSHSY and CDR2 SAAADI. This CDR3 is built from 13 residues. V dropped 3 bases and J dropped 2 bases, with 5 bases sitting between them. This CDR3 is CASSDDGNQPQHF. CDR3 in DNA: TGCGCCAGCAGTGATGACGGCAATCAGCCCCAGCATTTT.

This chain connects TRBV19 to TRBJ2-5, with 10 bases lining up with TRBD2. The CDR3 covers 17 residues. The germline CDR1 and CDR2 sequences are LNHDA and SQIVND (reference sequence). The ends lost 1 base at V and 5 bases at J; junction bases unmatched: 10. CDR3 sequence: CASSIVSGGAGRETQYF. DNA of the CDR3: TGTGCCAGTAGTATAGTGAGCGGGGGGGCCGGACGGGAGACCCAGTACTTC.

CDR3 loop: CASSLETQNTEAFF. DNA of the CDR3: TGTGCCAGCAGCTTAGAGACTCAGAACACTGAAGCTTTCTTT. The J gene is TRBJ1-1, the V gene TRBV7-9; D remains ambiguous. The V end was cut by 1 base, the J end by 1 base, with 7 bases between. The CDR3 is made up of 14 amino acids. Germline-derived CDR1 and CDR2 are SEHNR and FQNEAQ (reference sequence).

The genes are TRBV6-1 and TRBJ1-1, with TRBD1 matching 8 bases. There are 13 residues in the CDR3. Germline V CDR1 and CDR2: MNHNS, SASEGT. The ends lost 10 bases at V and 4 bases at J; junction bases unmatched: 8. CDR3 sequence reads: CATTPTGATEAFF. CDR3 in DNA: TGTGCCACTACCCCGACAGGGGCCACTGAAGCTTTCTTT.

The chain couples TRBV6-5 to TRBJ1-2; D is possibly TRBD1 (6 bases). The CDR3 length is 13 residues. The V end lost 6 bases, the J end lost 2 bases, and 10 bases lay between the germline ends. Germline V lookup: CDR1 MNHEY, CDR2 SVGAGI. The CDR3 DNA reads TGTGCCAGCAGGAGAGGACAGAACTATGGCTACACCTTC. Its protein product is CASRRGQNYGYTF.

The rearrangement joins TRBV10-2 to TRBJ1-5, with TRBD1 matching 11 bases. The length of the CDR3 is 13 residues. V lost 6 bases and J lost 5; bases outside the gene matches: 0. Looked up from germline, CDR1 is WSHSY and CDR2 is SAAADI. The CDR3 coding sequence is TGCGCCAGCAGGGGACAGGGGGATCAGCCCCAGCATTTT. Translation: CASRGQGDQPQHF.

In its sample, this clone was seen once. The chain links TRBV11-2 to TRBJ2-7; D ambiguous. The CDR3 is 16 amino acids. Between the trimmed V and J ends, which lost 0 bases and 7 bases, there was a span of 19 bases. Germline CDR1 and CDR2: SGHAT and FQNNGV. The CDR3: CASSLERTQAPTEQYF. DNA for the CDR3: TGTGCCAGCAGCTTAGAGAGGACCCAAGCACCTACAGAGCAGTACTTC.

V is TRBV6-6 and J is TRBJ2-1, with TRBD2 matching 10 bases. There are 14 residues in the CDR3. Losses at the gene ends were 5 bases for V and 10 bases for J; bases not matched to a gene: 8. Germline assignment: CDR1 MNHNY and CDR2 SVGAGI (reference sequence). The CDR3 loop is CASSISGGILEQFF. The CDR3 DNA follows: TGTGCCAGCAGTATTAGCGGGGGGATTCTCGAGCAGTTCTTC.

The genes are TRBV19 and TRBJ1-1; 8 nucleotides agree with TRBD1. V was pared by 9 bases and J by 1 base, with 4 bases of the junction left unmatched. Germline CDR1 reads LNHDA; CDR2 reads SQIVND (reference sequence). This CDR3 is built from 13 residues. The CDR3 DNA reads TGTGCCAGCAGGACAGGGACGAACACTGAAGCTTTCTTT. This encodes CASRTGTNTEAFF.

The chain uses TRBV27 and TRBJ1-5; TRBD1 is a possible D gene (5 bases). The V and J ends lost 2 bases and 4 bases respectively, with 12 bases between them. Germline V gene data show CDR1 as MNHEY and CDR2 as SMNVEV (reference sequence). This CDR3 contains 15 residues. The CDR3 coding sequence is TGTGCCAGCAGTTTAACCGGGGCAGTTAATCAGCCCCAGCATTTT. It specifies CASSLTGAVNQPQHF.

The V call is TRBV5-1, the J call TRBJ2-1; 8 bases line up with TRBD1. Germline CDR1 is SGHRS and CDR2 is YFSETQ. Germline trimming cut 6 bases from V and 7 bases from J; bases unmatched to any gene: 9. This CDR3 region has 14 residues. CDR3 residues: CASIPGTGNNEQFF. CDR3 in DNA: TGCGCCAGCATCCCCGGGACAGGAAATAATGAGCAGTTCTTC.

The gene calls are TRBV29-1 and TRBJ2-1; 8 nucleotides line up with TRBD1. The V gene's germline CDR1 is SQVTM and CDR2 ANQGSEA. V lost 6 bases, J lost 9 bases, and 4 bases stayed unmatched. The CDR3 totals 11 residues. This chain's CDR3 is CSVQGASEQFF. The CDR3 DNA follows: TGCAGCGTCCAGGGGGCAAGTGAGCAGTTCTTC.

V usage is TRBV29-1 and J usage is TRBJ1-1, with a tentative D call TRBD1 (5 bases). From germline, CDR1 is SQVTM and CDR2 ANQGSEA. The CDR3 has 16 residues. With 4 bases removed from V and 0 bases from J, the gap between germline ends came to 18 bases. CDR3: CSVVYGGRRMNTEAFF. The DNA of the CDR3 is TGCAGCGTTGTATATGGGGGAAGGCGCATGAACACTGAAGCTTTCTTT.

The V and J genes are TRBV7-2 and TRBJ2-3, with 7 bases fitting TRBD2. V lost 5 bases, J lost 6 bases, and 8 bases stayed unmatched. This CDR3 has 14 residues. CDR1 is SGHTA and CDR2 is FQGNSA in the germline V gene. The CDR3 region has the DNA TGTGCCAGCAGCCAACAGCGGGGCGAGGATACGCAGTATTTT. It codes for CASSQQRGEDTQYF.